The entry below describes one T cell receptor beta chain. The CDR3 has 14 residues. Germline V gene lookup returns CDR1 SGHNT and CDR2 YYREEE (reference sequence). Trimming left V 8 bases short and J 2 bases short, with 11 bases between. The source of the sample is a study of blood T cell repertoires in COVID-19. Method: immunoSEQ multiplex PCR; TCRdb's copy keeps in-frame clones and lacks some. The top ten clones hold 2% to 2.5% of a sample with roughly 180,000 clones, about 85% of them seen once. This chain joins TRBV5-4 and TRBJ1-6; D unclear. This receptor was taken from a woman aged 30 to 39 who had recovered from COVID-19. Sequencing used PBMCs or T cells enriched from blood (not recorded which). The CDR3 DNA reads as TGTGCCAGGGCCGGAGGACCCTATAATTCACCCCTCCACTTT. It yields the protein CARAGGPYNSPLHF.